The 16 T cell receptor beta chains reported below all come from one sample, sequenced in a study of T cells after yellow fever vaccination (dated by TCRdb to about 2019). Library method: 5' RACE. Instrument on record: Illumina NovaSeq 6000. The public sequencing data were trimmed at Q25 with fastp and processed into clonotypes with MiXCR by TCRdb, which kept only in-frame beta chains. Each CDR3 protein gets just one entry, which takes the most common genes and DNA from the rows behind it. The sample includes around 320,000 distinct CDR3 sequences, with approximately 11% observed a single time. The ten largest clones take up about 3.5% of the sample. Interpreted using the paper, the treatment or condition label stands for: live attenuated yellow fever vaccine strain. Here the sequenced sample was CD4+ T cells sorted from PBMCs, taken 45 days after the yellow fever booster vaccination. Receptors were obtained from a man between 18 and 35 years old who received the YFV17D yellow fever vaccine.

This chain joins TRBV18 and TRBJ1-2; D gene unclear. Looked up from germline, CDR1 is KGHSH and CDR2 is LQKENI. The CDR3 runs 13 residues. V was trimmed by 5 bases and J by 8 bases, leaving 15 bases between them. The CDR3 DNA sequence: TGTGCCAGCTCATCTCGGGGTCCCTTAGGCTACACCTTC. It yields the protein CASSSRGPLGYTF.

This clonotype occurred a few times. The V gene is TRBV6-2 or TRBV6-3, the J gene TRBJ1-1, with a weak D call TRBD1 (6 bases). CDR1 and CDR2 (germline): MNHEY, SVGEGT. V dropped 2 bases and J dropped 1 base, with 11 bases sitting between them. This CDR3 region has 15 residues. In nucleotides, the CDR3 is TGTGCCAGCAGTTACAGGGGGGGCCCGAACACTGAAGCTTTCTTT. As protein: CASSYRGGPNTEAFF.

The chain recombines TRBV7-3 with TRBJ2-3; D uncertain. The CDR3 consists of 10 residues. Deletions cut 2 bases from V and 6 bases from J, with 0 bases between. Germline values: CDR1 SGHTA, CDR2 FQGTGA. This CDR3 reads CASSLDTQYF. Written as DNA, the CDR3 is TGTGCCAGCAGCTTAGATACGCAGTATTTT.

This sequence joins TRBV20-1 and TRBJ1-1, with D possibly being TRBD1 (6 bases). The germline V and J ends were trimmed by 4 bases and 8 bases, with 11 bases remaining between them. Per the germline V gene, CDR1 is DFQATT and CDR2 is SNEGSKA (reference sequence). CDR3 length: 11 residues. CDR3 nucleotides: TGCAGTGCTATTGACAGGATGGAAGCTTTCTTT. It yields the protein CSAIDRMEAFF.

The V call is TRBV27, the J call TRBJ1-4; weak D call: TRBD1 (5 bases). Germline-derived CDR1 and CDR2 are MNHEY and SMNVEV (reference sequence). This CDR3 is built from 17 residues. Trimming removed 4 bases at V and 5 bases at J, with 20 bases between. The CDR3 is CASSSRPPTAENEKLFF. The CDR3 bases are TGTGCCAGCAGTTCCAGACCTCCGACAGCAGAAAATGAAAAACTGTTTTTT. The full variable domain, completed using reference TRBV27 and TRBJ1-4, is EAQVTQNPRYLITVTGKKLTVTCSQNMNHEYMSWYRQDPGLGLRQIYYSMNVEVTDKGDVPEGYKVSRKEKRNFPLILESPSPNQTSLYFCASSSRPPTAENEKLFFGSGTQLSVL.

CDR3 in DNA: TGTGCCAGCAGTCCCCGGGACAGCACAGATACGCAGTATTTT. It is translated as CASSPRDSTDTQYF. The genes are TRBV6-5 and TRBJ2-3; possibly TRBD1 or TRBD2 for D (5 bases each). Trimming took 5 bases from V and 0 from J, leaving 9 bases between them. The CDR3 covers 14 residues. Germline CDR1 is MNHEY and CDR2 is SVGAGI.

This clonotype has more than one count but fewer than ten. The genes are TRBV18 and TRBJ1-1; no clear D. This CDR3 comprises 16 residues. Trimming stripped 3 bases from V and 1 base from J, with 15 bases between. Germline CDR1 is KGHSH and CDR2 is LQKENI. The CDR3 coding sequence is TGTGCCAGCTCACCCAGCATCCCGGCGGAGAACACTGAAGCTTTCTTT. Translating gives CASSPSIPAENTEAFF.

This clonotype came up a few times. CDR3 sequence (DNA): TGTGCCAGCTCGGGACAGGGCCCCTACGAGCAGTACTTC. This encodes CASSGQGPYEQYF. This chain uses TRBV18 with TRBJ2-7, with 9 bases that match TRBD1. This CDR3 contains 13 residues. Germline assignment: CDR1 KGHSH and CDR2 LQKENI. Trimming at V came to 6 bases and at J to 2 bases, leaving 2 bases not matched to a gene. The full variable domain, completed using reference TRBV18 and TRBJ2-7, is NAGVMQNPRHLVRRRGQEARLRCSPMKGHSHVYWYRQLPEEGLKFMVYLQKENIIDESGMPKERFSAEFPKEGPSILRIQQVVRGDSAAYFCASSGQGPYEQYFGPGTRLTVT.

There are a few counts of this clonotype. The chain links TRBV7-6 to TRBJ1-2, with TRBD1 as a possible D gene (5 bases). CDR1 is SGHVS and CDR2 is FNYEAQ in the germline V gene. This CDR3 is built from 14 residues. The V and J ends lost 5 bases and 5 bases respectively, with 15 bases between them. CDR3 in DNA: TGTGCCAGCAGCCCCCGGGACGGAAATTATGGCTACACCTTC. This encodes CASSPRDGNYGYTF.

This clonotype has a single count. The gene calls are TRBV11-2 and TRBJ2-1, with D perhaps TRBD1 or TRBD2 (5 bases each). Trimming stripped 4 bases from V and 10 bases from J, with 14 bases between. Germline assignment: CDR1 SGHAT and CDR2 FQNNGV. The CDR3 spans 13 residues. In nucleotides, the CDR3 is TGTGCCAGCAGCTACATCCGGGGCCGGGAGCAGTTCTTC. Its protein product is CASSYIRGREQFF.

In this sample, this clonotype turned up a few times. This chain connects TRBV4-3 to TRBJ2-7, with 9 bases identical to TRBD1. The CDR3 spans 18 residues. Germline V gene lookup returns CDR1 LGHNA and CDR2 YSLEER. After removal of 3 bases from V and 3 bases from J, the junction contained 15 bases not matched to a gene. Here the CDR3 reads CASSQTKKGPGQGYEQYV. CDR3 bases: TGCGCCAGCAGCCAGACTAAGAAAGGACCGGGACAGGGCTACGAGCAGTACGTC.

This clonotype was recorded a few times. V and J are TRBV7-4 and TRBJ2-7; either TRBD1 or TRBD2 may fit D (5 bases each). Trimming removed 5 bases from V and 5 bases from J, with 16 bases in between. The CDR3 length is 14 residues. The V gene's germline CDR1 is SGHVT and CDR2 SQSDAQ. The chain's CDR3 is CASSAGPRGHEQYV. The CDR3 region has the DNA TGTGCCAGCAGCGCGGGCCCCCGGGGACACGAGCAGTACGTC.

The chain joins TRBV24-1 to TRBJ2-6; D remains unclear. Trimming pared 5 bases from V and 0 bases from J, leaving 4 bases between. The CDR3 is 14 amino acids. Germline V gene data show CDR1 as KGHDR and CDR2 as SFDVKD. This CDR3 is CATSGGSGANVLTF. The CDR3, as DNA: TGTGCCACCAGTGGGGGCTCTGGGGCCAACGTCCTGACTTTC.

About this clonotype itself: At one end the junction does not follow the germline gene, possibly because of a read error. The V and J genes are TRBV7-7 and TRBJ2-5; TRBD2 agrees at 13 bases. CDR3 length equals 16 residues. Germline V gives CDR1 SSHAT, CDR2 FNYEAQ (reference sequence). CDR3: CASSPGLAGAQETQYF. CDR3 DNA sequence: TGTGCTAGCAGCCCCGGACTAGCGGGGGCCCAAGAGACCCAGTACTTC.

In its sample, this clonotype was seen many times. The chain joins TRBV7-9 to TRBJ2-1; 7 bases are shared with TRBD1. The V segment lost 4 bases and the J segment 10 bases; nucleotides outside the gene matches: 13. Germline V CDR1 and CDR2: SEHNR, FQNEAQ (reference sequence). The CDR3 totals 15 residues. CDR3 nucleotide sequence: TGTGCCAGCAGCTACCCAACGACAGGGCGAGGAGAGCAGTTCTTC. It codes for CASSYPTTGRGEQFF.

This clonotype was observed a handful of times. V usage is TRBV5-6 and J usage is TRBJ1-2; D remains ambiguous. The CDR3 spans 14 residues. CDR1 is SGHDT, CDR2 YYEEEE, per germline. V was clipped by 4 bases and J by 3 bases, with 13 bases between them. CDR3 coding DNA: TGTGCCAGCAGCCAGCGGCTCGGACACTATGGCTACACCTTC. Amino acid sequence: CASSQRLGHYGYTF. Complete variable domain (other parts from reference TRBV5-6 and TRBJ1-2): DAGVTQSPTHLIKTRGQQVTLRCSPKSGHDTVSWYQQALGQGPQFIFQYYEEEERQRGNFPDRFSGHQFPNYSSELNVNALLLGDSALYLCASSQRLGHYGYTFGSGTRLTVV.